This T cell receptor beta chain was obtained from a study of molecular identifiers for immune sequencing clone quantification. TCRdb reanalysed the PCR reads using MiXCR and keeps one entry per CDR3 protein. The table records about 100,000 distinct CDR3 sequences, 30% to 35% of them present only once. The V gene's germline CDR1 is LGHNA and CDR2 YNFKEQ. V was clipped by 2 bases and J by 3 bases, with 11 bases between them. This CDR3 contains 15 residues. Source material: naive CD8+ T cells from blood, with Jurkat cell RNA spiked in. Specified subset: FACS-sorted CD8+CD4-CCR7+CD45RA+ naive T cells. V and J are TRBV4-2 and TRBJ2-1, with D possibly TRBD2 on 5 matching bases. The receptor was derived from a human donor in good health. Some libraries in this study had Jurkat cell RNA spiked in. CDR3 in DNA: TGTGCCAGCAGCCAAATCGAGCGGAACTACAATGAGCAGTTCTTC. Translated: CASSQIERNYNEQFF.